These T cell receptor beta chains were read from a single sample in a study of identical twins. In TCRdb, the 5' RACE reads were re-called with MiXCR into one record per CDR3 protein. Of 410,000 or so distinct CDR3 sequences in the sample, around a sixth were seen once. Material for sequencing was naive T cells sorted from blood. These TCRs come from a man aged 50-59 years in good health. The CDR3 runs from the conserved cysteine through the conserved F or W. D genes are given only for firm matches. Clone size appears in some rows only: once, few, many, or a class for an expanded clone.

clone_size j_call d_call v_call cdr3_aa cdr3_nt
. TRBJ2-4 . TRBV5-1 CASSLEGSRNIQYF TGCGCCAGCAGCTTGGAAGGAAGTAGGAACATTCAGTACTTC
many TRBJ2-7 TRBD2 TRBV5-1 CASSLVASGVDEQYF TGCGCCAGCAGCTTGGTGGCTAGCGGGGTTGACGAGCAGTACTTC
many TRBJ2-4 . TRBV7-2 CASSPQGSDIQYF TGTGCCAGCAGCCCTCAGGGGTCTGACATTCAGTACTTC
few TRBJ1-2 . TRBV5-4 CASSFQGRDGYTF TGTGCCAGCAGCTTTCAAGGGAGGGATGGCTACACCTTC
few TRBJ1-2 . TRBV5-1 CASSNSDSNYGYTF TGCGCCAGCAGCAACAGCGATTCTAACTATGGCTACACCTTC
many TRBJ2-4 . TRBV5-1 CASSLESLAKNIQYF TGCGCCAGCAGCTTGGAGTCCTTAGCCAAAAACATTCAGTACTTC
few TRBJ1-1 . TRBV29-1 CSVLDRQFGDTEAFF TGCAGCGTTCTGGACCGACAATTCGGAGACACTGAAGCTTTCTTT
few TRBJ2-1 TRBD1 TRBV9 CASSVKPTGGRASYNEQFF TGTGCCAGCAGCGTAAAGCCGACAGGGGGTCGGGCCTCCTACAATGAGCAGTTCTTC
. TRBJ1-2 . TRBV27 CASGPHGRNYGYTF TGTGCCAGCGGACCCCACGGGCGGAACTATGGCTACACCTTC
. TRBJ2-2 . TRBV11-2 CASSSPRENTGELFF TGTGCCAGCAGCTCCCCACGGGAAAACACCGGGGAGCTGTTTTTT
few TRBJ2-2 . TRBV2 CASRVREYTNTGELFF TGTGCCAGCCGGGTTCGGGAATACACGAACACCGGGGAGCTGTTTTTT
. TRBJ2-2 TRBD1 TRBV6-5 CASSYSSDRDRGDTGELFF TGTGCCAGCAGTTACTCCAGCGATCGGGACAGGGGAGACACCGGGGAGCTGTTTTTT
few TRBJ2-2 . TRBV25-1 CASSEYLLGNTGELFF TGTGCCAGCAGTGAATATCTTTTGGGAAACACCGGGGAGCTGTTTTTT
few TRBJ1-1 TRBD1 TRBV29-1 CSVERTTGGNQEAFF TGCAGCGTTGAGCGTACGACAGGGGGGAATCAAGAAGCTTTCTTT
many TRBJ2-7 . TRBV11-2 CASSLGGGAFSYEQYF TGTGCCAGCAGCTTAGGTGGGGGGGCCTTCTCCTACGAGCAGTACTTC
. TRBJ1-1 . TRBV7-3 CASSFTGATEAFF TGTGCCAGCAGCTTCACGGGGGCCACTGAAGCTTTCTTT
many TRBJ1-1 . TRBV28 CASSPSTEAFF TGTGCCAGTAGTCCCAGCACTGAAGCTTTCTTT
few TRBJ2-5 . TRBV28 CASSSPGRDETQYF TGTGCCAGCAGTTCCCCCGGCAGGGACGAGACCCAGTACTTC
. TRBJ2-7 . TRBV20-1 CSARDGRGPNLEQYF TGCAGTGCTAGAGATGGGAGGGGGCCCAATCTCGAGCAGTACTTC
few TRBJ2-3 TRBD2 TRBV29-1 CSAKTSGDTQYF TGCAGCGCCAAGACTAGCGGAGATACGCAGTATTTT
few TRBJ2-3 TRBD2 TRBV7-4 CASSLIPLAGALDTQYF TGTGCCAGCAGCTTAATCCCGCTAGCGGGAGCCCTGGATACGCAGTATTTT
. TRBJ2-5 TRBD1 TRBV9 CASSPPGNRGYGRETQYF TGTGCCAGCAGCCCCCCGGGGAACAGGGGGTACGGCAGGGAGACCCAGTACTTC
few TRBJ2-1 TRBD2 TRBV7-6 CASSLTSADNEQFF TGTGCCAGCAGCTTGACTAGCGCAGACAATGAGCAGTTCTTC
. TRBJ1-1 . TRBV4-3 CASSHGRVAFF TGCGCCAGCAGCCATGGACGGGTAGCTTTCTTT
. TRBJ2-7 TRBD1 TRBV29-1 CSVSLRDSSYEQYF TGCAGCGTTTCTCTCCGGGACAGCTCCTACGAGCAGTACTTC
many TRBJ2-3 TRBD2 TRBV20-1 CSAAPGLPPDTQYF TGCAGTGCGGCGCCGGGACTACCACCCGATACGCAGTATTTT
. TRBJ1-5 . TRBV3-1 CASSQAGVHQPQHF TGTGCCAGCAGCCAAGCAGGGGTACATCAGCCCCAGCATTTT
few TRBJ1-2 TRBD1 TRBV9 CASSTGDRAYGYTF TGTGCCAGCAGCACCGGGGACAGGGCGTATGGCTACACCTTC
few TRBJ2-2 TRBD2 TRBV4-2 CASSSGTSGAGELFF TGTGCCAGCAGCTCCGGGACTAGCGGGGCCGGGGAGCTGTTTTTT
many TRBJ2-1 . TRBV4-3 CASSPLVGTEQFF TGCGCCAGCAGCCCCCTTGTCGGGACCGAGCAGTTCTTC
many TRBJ2-1 TRBD2 TRBV5-1 CASSLVTSGAYNEQFF TGCGCCAGCAGCTTGGTCACTAGCGGAGCCTACAATGAGCAGTTCTTC
. TRBJ1-6 . TRBV12-3/TRBV12-4 CASSKDSSNSPLHF TGTGCCAGCAGTAAGGACAGCAGTAATTCACCCCTCCACTTT
few TRBJ2-7 . TRBV6-2/TRBV6-3 CASSDLTGSEQYF TGTGCCAGCAGCGACCTAACCGGTTCCGAGCAGTACTTC
few TRBJ1-2 . TRBV20-1 CSANHQGNYGYTF TGCAGTGCTAACCACCAGGGAAACTATGGCTACACCTTC
many TRBJ2-7 . TRBV4-3 CASSRLPFSYEQYF TGCGCCAGCAGCCGTTTGCCCTTCTCCTACGAGCAGTACTTC
few TRBJ2-1 TRBD2 TRBV29-1 CTATRNSGSGEGQFF TGCACCGCAACTAGGAATAGCGGGAGTGGGGAGGGGCAGTTCTTC
. TRBJ2-7 . TRBV2 CASSGLSEQYF TGTGCCAGCAGTGGCTTGTCCGAGCAGTACTTC
few TRBJ1-2 . TRBV5-1 CASADSTWSYGYTF TGCGCCAGCGCCGACAGTACTTGGAGCTATGGCTACACCTTC
few TRBJ2-7 . TRBV5-1 CASKRDYEQYF TGCGCCAGCAAAAGGGACTACGAGCAGTACTTC
. TRBJ2-3 TRBD2 TRBV5-6 CASSLGLAGVGTDTQYF TGTGCCAGCAGCTTGGGGCTAGCGGGAGTAGGCACAGATACGCAGTATTTT
few TRBJ2-3 TRBD2 TRBV20-1 CSARDKSRVGGSRSDTQYF TGCAGTGCTAGAGATAAAAGCCGGGTCGGCGGGAGTCGATCAGATACGCAGTATTTT